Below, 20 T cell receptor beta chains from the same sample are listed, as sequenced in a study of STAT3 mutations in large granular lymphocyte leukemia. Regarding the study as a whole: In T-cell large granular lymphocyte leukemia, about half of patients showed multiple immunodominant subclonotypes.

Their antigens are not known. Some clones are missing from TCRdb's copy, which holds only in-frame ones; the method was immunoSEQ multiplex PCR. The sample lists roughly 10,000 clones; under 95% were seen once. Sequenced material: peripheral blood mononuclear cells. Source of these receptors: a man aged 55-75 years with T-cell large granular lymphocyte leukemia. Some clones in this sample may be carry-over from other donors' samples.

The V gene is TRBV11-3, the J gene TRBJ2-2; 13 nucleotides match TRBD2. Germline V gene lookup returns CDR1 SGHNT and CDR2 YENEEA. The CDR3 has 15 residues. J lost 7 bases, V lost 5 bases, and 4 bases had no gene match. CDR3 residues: CASSLGLAGVGELFF. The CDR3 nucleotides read TGTGCCAGCAGCCTTGGACTAGCGGGAGTCGGGGAGCTGTTTTTT. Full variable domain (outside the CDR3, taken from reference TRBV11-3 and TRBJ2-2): EAGVVQSPRYKIIEKKQPVAFWCNPISGHNTLYWYLQNLGQGPELLIRYENEEAVDDSQLPKDRFSAERLKGVDSTLKIQPAELGDSAVYLCASSLGLAGVGELFFGEGSRLTVL.

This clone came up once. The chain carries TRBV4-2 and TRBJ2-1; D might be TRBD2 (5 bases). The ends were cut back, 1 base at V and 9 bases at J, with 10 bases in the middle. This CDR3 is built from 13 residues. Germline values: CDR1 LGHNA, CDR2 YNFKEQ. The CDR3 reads CASSQGRGVEQFF. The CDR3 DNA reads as TGTGCCAGCAGCCAAGGTCGGGGAGTTGAGCAGTTCTTC.

CDR3 protein: CASSFTWDQPQHF. The DNA of the CDR3 is TGCGCCAGCAGCTTCACGTGGGATCAGCCCCAGCATTTT. The chain combines TRBV5-1 with TRBJ1-5; D gene unclear. The V end was cut by 2 bases, the J end by 5 bases, with 8 bases between. The CDR3 spans 13 residues. Germline V gene data show CDR1 as SGHRS and CDR2 as YFSETQ.

The CDR3 region has the DNA TGTGCCAGCAGCTCCGGACAGGGGTGGAGTGGCTACACCTTC. This encodes CASSSGQGWSGYTF. J is TRBJ1-2 and V is TRBV7-9, with 9 bases fitting TRBD1. Germline CDR1 and CDR2: SEHNR and FQNEAQ (reference sequence). The CDR3 extends over 14 amino acids. Losses at the gene ends were 4 bases for V and 7 bases for J; bases not matched to a gene: 7.

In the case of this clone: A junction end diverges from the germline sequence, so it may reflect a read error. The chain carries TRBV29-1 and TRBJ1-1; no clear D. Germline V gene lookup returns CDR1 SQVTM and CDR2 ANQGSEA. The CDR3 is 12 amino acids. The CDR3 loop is CSVEISDTGAFF. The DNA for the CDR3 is TGCAGCGTTGAAATAAGCGATACTGGAGCTTTCTTT.

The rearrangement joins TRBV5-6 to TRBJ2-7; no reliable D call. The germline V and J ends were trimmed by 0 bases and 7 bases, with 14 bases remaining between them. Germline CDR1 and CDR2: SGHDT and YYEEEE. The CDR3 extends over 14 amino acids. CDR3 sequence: CASSLVQAPQEQYF. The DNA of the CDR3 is TGTGCCAGCAGCTTGGTTCAGGCCCCCCAGGAGCAGTACTTC.

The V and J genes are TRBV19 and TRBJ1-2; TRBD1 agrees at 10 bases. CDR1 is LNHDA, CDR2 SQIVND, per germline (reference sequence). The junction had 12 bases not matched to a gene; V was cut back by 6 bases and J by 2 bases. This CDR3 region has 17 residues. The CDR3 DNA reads TGTGCCAGTAGCCACACCCGACAGGGGGCAGTGAACTATGGCTACACCTTC. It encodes CASSHTRQGAVNYGYTF.

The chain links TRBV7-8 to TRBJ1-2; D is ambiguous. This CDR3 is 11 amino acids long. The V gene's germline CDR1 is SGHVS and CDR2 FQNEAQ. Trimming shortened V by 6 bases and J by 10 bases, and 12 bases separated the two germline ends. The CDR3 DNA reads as TGTGCCAGCAGTCCTCTATTTGACTACACCTTC. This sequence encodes CASSPLFDYTF.

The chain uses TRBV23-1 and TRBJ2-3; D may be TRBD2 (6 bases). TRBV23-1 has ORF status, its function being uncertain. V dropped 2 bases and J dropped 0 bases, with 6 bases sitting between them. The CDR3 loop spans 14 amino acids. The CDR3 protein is CASSQGGSTDTQYF. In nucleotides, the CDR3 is TGCGCCAGCAGTCAAGGGGGGAGCACAGATACGCAGTATTTT.

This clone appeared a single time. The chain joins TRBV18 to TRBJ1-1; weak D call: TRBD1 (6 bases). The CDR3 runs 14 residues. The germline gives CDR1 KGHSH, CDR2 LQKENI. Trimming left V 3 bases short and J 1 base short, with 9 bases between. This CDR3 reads CASSPLQGNTEAFF. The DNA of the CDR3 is TGTGCCAGCTCACCGCTACAGGGGAACACTGAAGCTTTCTTT. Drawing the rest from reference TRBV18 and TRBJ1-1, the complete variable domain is NAGVMQNPRHLVRRRGQEARLRCSPMKGHSHVYWYRQLPEEGLKFMVYLQKENIIDESGMPKERFSAEFPKEGPSILRIQQVVRGDSAAYFCASSPLQGNTEAFFGQGTRLTVV.

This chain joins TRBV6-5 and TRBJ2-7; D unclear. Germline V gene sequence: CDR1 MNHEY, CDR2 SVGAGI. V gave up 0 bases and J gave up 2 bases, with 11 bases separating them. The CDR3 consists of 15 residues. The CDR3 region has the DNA TGTGCCAGCAGTTACTCGATTGGTTCAGCCTACGAGCAGTACTTC. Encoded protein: CASSYSIGSAYEQYF.

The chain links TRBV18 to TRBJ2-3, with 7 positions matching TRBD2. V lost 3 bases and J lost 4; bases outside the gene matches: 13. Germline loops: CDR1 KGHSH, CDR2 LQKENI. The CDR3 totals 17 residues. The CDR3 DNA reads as TGTGCCAGCTCACCGGGGCGGGGGAAAGGCGAGGCAGATACGCAGTATTTT. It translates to CASSPGRGKGEADTQYF.

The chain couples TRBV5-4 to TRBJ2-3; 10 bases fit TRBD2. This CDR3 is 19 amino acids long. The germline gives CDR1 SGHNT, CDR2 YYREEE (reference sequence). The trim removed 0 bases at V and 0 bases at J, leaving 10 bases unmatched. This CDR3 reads CASSLAGASGRGSTDTQYF. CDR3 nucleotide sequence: TGTGCCAGCAGCTTGGCCGGGGCTAGCGGGAGAGGTAGCACAGATACGCAGTATTTT.

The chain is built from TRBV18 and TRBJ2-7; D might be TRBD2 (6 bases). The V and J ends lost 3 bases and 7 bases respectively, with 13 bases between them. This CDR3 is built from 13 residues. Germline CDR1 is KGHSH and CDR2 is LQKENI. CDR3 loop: CASSPRIREEQYF. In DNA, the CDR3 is TGTGCCAGCTCACCTAGGATACGGGAGGAGCAGTACTTC.

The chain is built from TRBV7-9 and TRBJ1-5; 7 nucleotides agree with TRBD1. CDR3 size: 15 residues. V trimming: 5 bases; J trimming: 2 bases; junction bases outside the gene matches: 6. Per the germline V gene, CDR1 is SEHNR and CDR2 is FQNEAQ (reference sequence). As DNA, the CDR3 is TGTGCCAGCAGCCAAGACAGGGTTGGCAATCAGCCCCAGCATTTT. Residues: CASSQDRVGNQPQHF.

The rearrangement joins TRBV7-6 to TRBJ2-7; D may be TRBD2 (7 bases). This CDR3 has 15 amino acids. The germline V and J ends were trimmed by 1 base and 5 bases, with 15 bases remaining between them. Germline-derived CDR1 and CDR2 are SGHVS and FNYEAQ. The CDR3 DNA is TGTGCCAGCAGCTTAGGTGTCGGGGGGCCCGACGAGCAGTACTTC. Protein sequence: CASSLGVGGPDEQYF.

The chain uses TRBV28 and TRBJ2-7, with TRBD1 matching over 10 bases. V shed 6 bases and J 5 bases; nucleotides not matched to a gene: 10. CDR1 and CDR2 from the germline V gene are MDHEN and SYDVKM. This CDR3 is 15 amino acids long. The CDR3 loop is CASSVMWTGGNEQYF. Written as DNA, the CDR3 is TGTGCCAGCAGCGTGATGTGGACAGGGGGGAACGAGCAGTACTTC.

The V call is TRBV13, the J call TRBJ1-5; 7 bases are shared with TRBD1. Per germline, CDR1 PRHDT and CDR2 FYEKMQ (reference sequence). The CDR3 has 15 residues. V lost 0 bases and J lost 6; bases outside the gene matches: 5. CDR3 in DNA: TGTGCCAGCAGCTTAGGTACAGGGGAGGGTCAGCCCCAGCATTTT. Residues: CASSLGTGEGQPQHF.

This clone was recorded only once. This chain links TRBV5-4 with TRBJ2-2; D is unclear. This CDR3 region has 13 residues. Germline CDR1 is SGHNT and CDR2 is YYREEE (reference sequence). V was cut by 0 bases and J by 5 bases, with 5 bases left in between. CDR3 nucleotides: TGTGCCAGCAGCTTGGGAGAGACCGGGGAGCTGTTTTTT. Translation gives CASSLGETGELFF.

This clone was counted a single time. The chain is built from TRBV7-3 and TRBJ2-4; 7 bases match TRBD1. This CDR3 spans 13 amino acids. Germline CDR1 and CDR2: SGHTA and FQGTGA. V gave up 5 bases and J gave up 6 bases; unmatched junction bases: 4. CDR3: CASSPTGTNIQYF. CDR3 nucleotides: TGTGCCAGCAGCCCGACAGGGACAAACATTCAGTACTTC.